This T cell receptor (beta chain) was found in a study of cytomegalovirus exposure and HLA in healthy donors. Whole-study findings and limits: A link between a missense DCLRE1C variant and TCR beta V- and J-gene trimming emerged from a later analysis. Testing in vitro showed a few CMV-associated chains specific for CMV antigens. HLA restriction was apparent for most CMV-associated TCR beta chains in a later analysis.

Trimming cost V 4 bases and J 3 bases; bases outside gene matches: 5. The CDR3 is made up of 14 amino acids. CDR1 MNHEY and CDR2 SVGAGI come from the germline V gene. This clone was observed a few times. The target antigen is unknown. The PCR was carried out with 60 Vbeta primers and 13 Jbeta primers. Clones were sequenced by immunoSEQ multiplex PCR, and TCRdb holds only the in-frame ones, with some missing. The sample includes about 67,000 clones, approximately 67% of them seen just once. The TCR was taken from a woman aged 25 to 39 in good health and CMV-seronegative. The source material was PBMCs. V usage is TRBV6-5 and J usage is TRBJ2-7; the match to TRBD1 covers 8 bases. The CDR3 DNA follows: TGTGCCAGCAGTTCCAAAACAGGGGGCTACGAGCAGTACTTC. Its translation: CASSSKTGGYEQYF.